Following are 13 T cell receptor beta chains from one sample sequenced in a study of T cell responses to AZD1222 COVID-19 vaccine. Libraries were prepared by immunoSEQ multiplex PCR; TCRdb keeps only in-frame clonotypes and omits some of them. Of about 100,000 clones in the sample, 86% were seen once. The sample here was peripheral blood, taken 28 days after the second dose of the MenACWY control vaccine. All receptors derive from an adult who received the MenACWY meningococcal vaccine as a control.

The chain joins TRBV19 to TRBJ1-1; D not resolved. Germline V gene data show CDR1 as LNHDA and CDR2 as SQIVND (reference sequence). V lost 3 bases and J 4 bases, leaving 12 bases between the germline ends. The CDR3 is 14 amino acids. The CDR3 reads CASSIDADGTEAFF. Here the CDR3 DNA reads TGTGCCAGTAGTATCGACGCGGACGGCACTGAAGCTTTCTTT.

As DNA, the CDR3 is TGTGCCAGCACCCCTCAGGAGGGAGGCGCAGATACGCAGTATTTT. This sequence encodes CASTPQEGGADTQYF. The chain joins TRBV5-4 to TRBJ2-3, with a weak D call TRBD2 (6 bases). Germline V lookup: CDR1 SGHNT, CDR2 YYREEE (reference sequence). The V and J ends lost 6 bases and 4 bases respectively, with 18 bases between them. CDR3 size: 15 residues.

The chain couples TRBV27 to TRBJ1-6; D possibly corresponds to TRBD1 (5 bases). CDR1 and CDR2 (germline): MNHEY, SMNVEV (reference sequence). CDR3 length: 14 amino acids. V was trimmed by 6 bases and J by 8 bases, leaving 14 bases between them. CDR3 amino acids: CASRQISGYSPLHF. The CDR3 nucleotides read TGTGCCAGCAGACAAATATCAGGGTATTCACCCCTCCACTTT.

The CDR3 is CASSLGGGTASMGQFF. The CDR3, as DNA: TGCGCCAGCAGCTTGGGCGGAGGGACAGCTAGCATGGGGCAGTTCTTC. The rearrangement uses TRBV5-1 and TRBJ2-1, with a tentative D call TRBD1 (7 bases). V was pared by 0 bases and J by 12 bases, with 22 bases between. CDR1 SGHRS and CDR2 YFSETQ come from the germline V gene. The CDR3 spans 16 residues.

The chain is built from TRBV11-2 and TRBJ2-2; 8 nucleotides agree with TRBD1. V dropped 10 bases and J dropped 0; count of bases not matched to a gene: 4. Germline CDR1 is SGHAT and CDR2 is FQNNGV. The length of the CDR3 is 14 residues. The CDR3 here is CATQGASNTGELFF. The CDR3 DNA reads TGTGCCACCCAGGGGGCCTCGAACACCGGGGAGCTGTTTTTT.

This clone has a handful of counts. The V call is TRBV4-1, the J call TRBJ1-4; D possibly corresponds to TRBD1 (5 bases). Germline V gives CDR1 MGHRA, CDR2 YSYEKL. The CDR3 is made up of 17 amino acids. Trimming left V 1 base short and J 0 bases short, with 12 bases between. This CDR3 reads CASSQVSRGATNEKLFF. The CDR3 DNA follows: TGCGCCAGCAGCCAAGTAAGCCGGGGGGCAACTAATGAAAAACTGTTTTTT.

The rearrangement uses TRBV11-2 and TRBJ1-5; D not resolved. The CDR3 is 13 residues long. Germline V lookup: CDR1 SGHAT, CDR2 FQNNGV. V lost 4 bases to trimming and J lost 5 bases, with 9 bases between them. Here the CDR3 DNA reads TGTGCCAGCAGCTCAAGCAGACATCAGCCCCAGCATTTT. Amino acid sequence: CASSSSRHQPQHF.

The chain carries TRBV5-1 and TRBJ1-1; unclear D gene. The CDR3 is 14 residues long. Trimming took 4 bases from V and 5 from J, leaving 15 bases between them. CDR1 is SGHRS and CDR2 is YFSETQ in the germline V gene. CDR3 in amino acids: CASSLGLVGTEAFF. The CDR3 DNA reads TGCGCCAGCAGCCTCGGACTAGTCGGAACTGAAGCTTTCTTT.

CDR3 bases: TGTGCCAGCAGCCTCGGGGGGAACACTGAAGCTTTCTTT. This codes for CASSLGGNTEAFF. V gene TRBV3-1 (or the pseudogene TRBV3-2) combines with J gene TRBJ1-1, with a possible D match to TRBD1 (5 bases). The V end was cut by 4 bases, the J end by 1 base, with 7 bases between. Germline CDR1 is LGHDT and CDR2 is YNNKEL (reference sequence). The CDR3 covers 13 residues.

CDR3 residues: CASSLRGGIGEKLFF. CDR3 nucleotide sequence: TGTGCCAGCAGCCTACGTGGAGGGATAGGTGAAAAACTGTTTTTT. V gene TRBV7-8 combines with J gene TRBJ1-4; D is ambiguous. The V and J ends lost 5 bases and 7 bases respectively, with 17 bases between them. Germline-derived CDR1 and CDR2 are SGHVS and FQNEAQ. The CDR3 contains 15 residues.

V gene TRBV5-6 combines with J gene TRBJ1-3; no clear D gene. This CDR3 is 11 amino acids long. From germline, CDR1 is SGHDT and CDR2 YYEEEE. Trimming cost V 0 bases and J 9 bases, with 4 bases left between them. For the CDR3, the DNA is TGTGCCAGCAGCTTGGTCTGCACCATATATTTT. This sequence encodes CASSLVCTIYF.

The chain combines TRBV7-2 with TRBJ2-7, with D unclear. The CDR3 consists of 14 residues. Germline V gene data show CDR1 as SGHTA and CDR2 as FQGNSA. V was shortened by 8 bases and J by 0 bases, with 14 bases between the two germline ends. CDR3 DNA: TGTGCCAGCGGGTCCGGGTTACCCTCCTACGAGCAGTACTTC. Residues: CASGSGLPSYEQYF.

The chain is built from TRBV5-8 and TRBJ2-1; 7 bases are a match to TRBD2. Germline V CDR1 and CDR2: SGHTS, YDEGEE. This CDR3 comprises 14 residues. Losses at the gene ends were 3 bases for V and 6 bases for J; bases not matched to a gene: 6. CDR3 sequence: CASSWLTSANEQFF. Here the CDR3 DNA reads TGTGCCAGCAGCTGGCTCACTAGCGCCAATGAGCAGTTCTTC. Complete variable domain (other parts from reference TRBV5-8 and TRBJ2-1): EAGVTQSPTHLIKTRGQQATLRCSPISGHTSVYWYQQALGLGLQFLLWYDEGEERNRGNFPPRFSGRQFPNYSSELNVNALELEDSALYLCASSWLTSANEQFFGPGTRLTVL.